Listed below are T cell receptor beta chains from one sample, sequenced in a study of cytomegalovirus exposure and HLA in healthy donors. TCRdb keeps only in-frame clones here, not all; method: immunoSEQ multiplex PCR. Of 110,000 to 150,000 clones detected, around 83% appear once; the ten largest clones hold roughly 1.3%. Material for sequencing was PBMCs. These receptor sequences come from a male donor in good health and CMV-seropositive. CDR3s include the opening cysteine and the closing phenylalanine or tryptophan. The order of the fields is clone size, D gene, V gene, J gene, CDR3 protein, CDR3 DNA. D genes are given only for firm matches. Clone sizes are given selectively: once, few, many, or a class where the clone is expanded.

size: once; D: NA; V: TRBV27; J: TRBJ2-7; CDR3: CASSLFEGAEQYF; DNA: TGTGCCAGCAGTTTATTTGAAGGGGCCGAGCAGTACTTC
size: NA; D: TRBD1; V: TRBV7-6; J: TRBJ1-1; CDR3: CASSPGQGLTEAFF; DNA: TGTGCCAGCAGCCCCGGACAGGGTTTGACTGAAGCTTTCTTT
size: NA; D: NA; V: TRBV9; J: TRBJ2-1; CDR3: CASSVGVSAVNEQFF; DNA: TGTGCCAGCAGCGTAGGGGTTAGCGCGGTGAATGAGCAGTTCTTC
size: once; D: TRBD1; V: TRBV9; J: TRBJ2-5; CDR3: CASSEGQRQETQYF; DNA: TGTGCCAGCAGCGAGGGACAGCGGCAAGAGACCCAGTACTTC
size: NA; D: NA; V: TRBV6-5; J: TRBJ2-2; CDR3: CASSYLGGFGELFF; DNA: TGTGCCAGCAGTTATCTCGGCGGGTTTGGGGAGCTGTTTTTT
size: NA; D: NA; V: TRBV21-1; J: TRBJ2-2; CDR3: CASSKVDDSGGTGELFF; DNA: TGTGCCAGCAGCAAAGTCGATGATAGCGGGGGCACCGGGGAGCTGTTTTTT
size: NA; D: NA; V: TRBV6-5; J: TRBJ2-2; CDR3: CASSHPWGVNGELFF; DNA: TGTGCCAGCAGCCATCCCTGGGGGGTGAACGGGGAGCTGTTTTTT
size: NA; D: NA; V: TRBV7-8; J: TRBJ2-3; CDR3: CASSLELVGDTQYF; DNA: TGTGCCAGCAGCTTAGAACTTGTTGGAGATACGCAGTATTTT
size: NA; D: TRBD1; V: TRBV19; J: TRBJ1-5; CDR3: CASSINRGGNQPQHF; DNA: TGTGCCAGTAGTATAAACAGGGGCGGCAATCAGCCCCAGCATTTT
size: NA; D: NA; V: TRBV11-2; J: TRBJ2-2; CDR3: CASSLVRGELFF; DNA: TGTGCCAGCAGCCTTGTTAGAGGGGAGCTGTTTTTT
size: NA; D: NA; V: TRBV9; J: TRBJ2-6; CDR3: CASSVQGSSGANVLTF; DNA: TGTGCCAGCAGCGTACAGGGCAGCTCTGGGGCCAACGTCCTGACTTTC
size: NA; D: TRBD2; V: TRBV27; J: TRBJ2-3; CDR3: CASSLRSASGRLTDTQYF; DNA: TGTGCCAGCAGTTTAAGGTCGGCTAGCGGGAGGCTCACAGATACGCAGTATTTT
size: few; D: TRBD2; V: TRBV4-3; J: TRBJ2-3; CDR3: CASSQATGGADTQYF; DNA: TGCGCCAGCAGCCAGGCGACGGGAGGGGCAGATACGCAGTATTTT
size: NA; D: NA; V: TRBV2; J: TRBJ1-5; CDR3: CASSPTEVSNQPQHF; DNA: TGTGCCAGCAGCCCTACCGAGGTTAGCAATCAGCCCCAGCATTTT
size: once; D: TRBD1; V: TRBV5-6; J: TRBJ1-6; CDR3: CASSWGTGGNSPLHF; DNA: TGTGCCAGCAGCTGGGGGACAGGGGGAAATTCACCCCTCCACTTT
size: few; D: NA; V: TRBV6-5; J: TRBJ1-2; CDR3: CASSSQGGWVGYTF; DNA: TGTGCCAGCAGTTCTCAGGGAGGATGGGTTGGCTACACCTTC
size: few; D: TRBD2; V: TRBV30; J: TRBJ2-3; CDR3: CAWSLAGGTDTQYF; DNA: TGTGCCTGGAGTCTAGCGGGGGGCACAGATACGCAGTATTTT
size: NA; D: NA; V: TRBV14; J: TRBJ1-2; CDR3: CASSQTADNYGYTF; DNA: TGTGCCAGCAGCCAAACGGCGGATAACTATGGCTACACCTTC
size: once; D: TRBD2; V: TRBV7-9; J: TRBJ2-1; CDR3: CASSFRRAGTSYNEQFF; DNA: TGTGCCAGCAGCTTCAGGCGCGCCGGGACTAGCTACAATGAGCAGTTCTTC
size: NA; D: NA; V: TRBV10-2; J: TRBJ1-1; CDR3: CASSFSGGTEAFF; DNA: TGCGCCAGCAGCTTCTCGGGGGGCACTGAAGCTTTCTTT
size: NA; D: NA; V: TRBV28; J: TRBJ2-7; CDR3: CASSLNTGSSYEQYF; DNA: TGTGCCAGCAGTTTAAATACAGGAAGCTCCTACGAGCAGTACTTC
size: few; D: NA; V: TRBV19; J: TRBJ2-7; CDR3: CASSPLYEQYF; DNA: TGTGCCAGTAGTCCACTCTACGAGCAGTACTTC
size: once; D: NA; V: TRBV5-4; J: TRBJ2-3; CDR3: CASSSGGTDTQYF; DNA: TGTGCCAGCAGCTCAGGGGGCACAGATACGCAGTATTTT
size: NA; D: TRBD2; V: TRBV5-1; J: TRBJ2-5; CDR3: CASSLASGGQETQYF; DNA: TGCGCCAGCAGCTTGGCAAGCGGGGGCCAAGAGACCCAGTACTTC
size: NA; D: NA; V: TRBV7-2; J: TRBJ2-5; CDR3: CASSLAGGQRGGETQYF; DNA: TGTGCCAGCAGCTTAGCGGGGGGGCAGAGGGGAGGAGAGACCCAGTACTTC
size: NA; D: TRBD2; V: TRBV2; J: TRBJ2-7; CDR3: CASSRLGFSGRAFYEQYF; DNA: TGTGCCAGCAGTCGTTTGGGGTTTAGCGGGAGGGCCTTCTACGAGCAGTACTTC
size: NA; D: TRBD2; V: TRBV7-9; J: TRBJ2-1; CDR3: CASSLSGGVYEQFF; DNA: TGTGCCAGCAGCTTAAGCGGGGGGGTATATGAGCAGTTCTTC
size: NA; D: NA; V: TRBV5-1; J: TRBJ2-1; CDR3: CASSLLLTGSSYNEQFF; DNA: TGCGCCAGCAGCTTGCTTCTTACAGGGAGCTCCTACAATGAGCAGTTCTTC
size: once; D: NA; V: TRBV28; J: TRBJ1-2; CDR3: CASSLGQGLVDGYTF; DNA: TGTGCCAGCAGTTTGGGGCAGGGGCTCGTGGATGGCTACACCTTC
size: NA; D: NA; V: TRBV5-6; J: TRBJ2-3; CDR3: CASTPVGGLGTQYF; DNA: TGTGCCAGCACCCCTGTGGGGGGGCTTGGTACGCAGTATTTT
size: NA; D: NA; V: TRBV19; J: TRBJ2-7; CDR3: CASSNWATQYEQYF; DNA: TGTGCCAGTAGCAACTGGGCTACACAATACGAGCAGTACTTC
size: NA; D: NA; V: TRBV5-1; J: TRBJ1-4; CDR3: CASSRGREKLFF; DNA: TGCGCCAGCAGCAGGGGAAGAGAAAAACTGTTTTTT
size: NA; D: TRBD2; V: TRBV7-3; J: TRBJ2-1; CDR3: CASSPRLAVSLGAYNEQFF; DNA: TGTGCCAGCAGCCCAAGACTAGCGGTTAGCCTGGGGGCCTACAATGAGCAGTTCTTC
size: NA; D: NA; V: TRBV28; J: TRBJ1-6; CDR3: CASNWAGEGNSPLHF; DNA: TGTGCCAGCAATTGGGCAGGGGAGGGAAATTCACCCCTCCACTTT
size: NA; D: NA; V: TRBV18; J: TRBJ1-1; CDR3: CASSPETAAEAFF; DNA: TGTGCCAGCTCACCAGAAACAGCCGCTGAAGCTTTCTTT
size: NA; D: NA; V: TRBV4-2; J: TRBJ2-5; CDR3: CASSLLPGIETQYF; DNA: TGTGCCAGCAGCTTACTCCCAGGGATCGAGACCCAGTACTTC